This T cell receptor beta chain was recorded in a study of read filtering for tumor transcriptome and immune sequencing. Study overall: Whole-transcriptome libraries were prepared after DNase treatment. Points from the study as a whole: IR-seq captured clonotypes deeper and more reliably than RNA-seq. The CD138-negative fraction was mixed bone marrow immune cells, not pure T cells.

This clonotype was detected ten times or more. Its specificity is unknown. Germline V lookup: CDR1 MNHEY, CDR2 SMNVEV (reference sequence). V lost 8 bases, J lost 6 bases, and 9 bases stayed unmatched. This CDR3 region has 14 residues. Molecular barcoded adaptors covering alpha/delta and beta/gamma chains were used on around 370 ng RNA. TCRdb re-called the reads through MiXCR, storing one row per CDR3 protein. Among about 40,000 distinct CDR3 sequences, approximately 15% were seen once, and the ten largest hold about 40%. V gene TRBV27 combines with J gene TRBJ2-1, with 8 bases lining up with TRBD2. The TCR comes from a donor at least 40 years old with multiple myeloma. The material sequenced was a population of CD138-negative cells sorted from bone marrow. For the CDR3, the DNA is TGTGCCAGCCGTCGCGGGGGGTCGGCCAATGAGCAGTTCTTC. Translation gives CASRRGGSANEQFF.